A single TCR beta chain is shown here with its context. Its binding antigen is unknown. The record has no base qualities; no much larger clone is one base away. Library construction relied on 5' RACE. Sequencing instrument: Illumina HiSeq 2500. The second PCR ran for about 6 to 12 cycles and used a J-beta primer mix along with a sample-barcoded 5' primer. A unique molecular identifier was introduced onto each TCR beta cDNA molecule by a template-switch 5' adaptor carrying 12 random nucleotides. Each sample yielded at least 3 million CDR3-containing paired-end reads. All of the RNA was converted into first-strand cDNA using the Mint cDNA synthesis kit, with a TRBC-specific oligonucleotide serving as the primer. Following uracil-DNA glycosylase treatment, all cDNA underwent a first 18-cycle PCR with the universal primers M1SS and BC2_uni_R. From the authors' description of their analysis: Normalization of each sample was performed by random selection of 1 million high-quality reads, each carrying a distinct molecular identifier. Reads with shared molecular identifiers were discarded instead of being binned into consensus sequences. MiTCR, with a Q25 quality threshold and the strictest error-elimination algorithm, was used for CDR3 identification, clonotype clustering and error correction. Lower-bound total TCR beta diversity was estimated with a nonparametric unseen species model using Euler transformation. Clones were called with MiXCR by TCRdb after fastp trimmed the public reads at Q25, and only in-frame beta chains were retained. Every distinct CDR3 protein forms one entry, paired with its most common genes and DNA. The V and J calls here are based on TCRdb, not the publication. This sample lists 800,000 or so distinct CDR3 sequences; about 47% were detected once. The ten most abundant clones make up approximately 18% of the sample.

This entry is derived from a study of blood T cells in healthy people across ages (dated by TCRdb to about 2015). With respect to the entire study: In model experiments, roughly one uniquely barcoded TCR beta cDNA molecule per two T cells was captured by template switching. To track age-related changes in TCR beta repertoire diversity, the study relied on deep sequencing normalized with unique cDNA molecular identifiers. Donors were grouped into four age groups: young (average roughly 17 years), middle-aged (39), aged (62) and long-lived (about 82). To avoid experimental bias, donors of different ages were spread randomly across the sequencing lanes. Two additional independent replicas of 1 million unique cDNA reads from the same blood draw were analyzed for two donors (one aged 18 to 29 and one aged 80 or older). The paper's findings and limits, for the study overall: Estimates of total diversity based on one million sequenced T cells were considered lower bounds and underestimates. Because profiling used bulk unsorted PBMCs, naive and antigen-experienced compartments could not be compared conclusively. Compared with the aged group, the long-lived group had more naive CD4+ T cells, fewer expanded clones and increased TCR diversity, a pattern suggesting age selection. Observed TCR beta diversity per million T cells fell roughly linearly with age, and a significant reduction was already apparent by age around 39. The percentage of naive T cells measured by flow cytometry correlated strongly with observed TCR beta diversity. The CMV infection status of donors was not known, potentially confounding age-related changes in expanded clonotypes.

Donors were 35 to 40 systemically healthy Caucasian individuals from Russia aged roughly 6 to 90 years. Each donor gave 9.5 to 10 milliliters of peripheral blood, drawn into EDTA-treated Vacutainer tubes. Ficoll-Paque density-gradient centrifugation was used to isolate PBMCs, with at least 6 million obtained per sample. Total RNA was extracted from PBMCs with Trizol reagent, with at least 5 micrograms obtained per sample. For every donor, an aliquot of PBMCs went through flow cytometry to measure the percentages of naive CD45RAhigh/CD27high T cells. Including the terminal cysteine and phenylalanine, the CDR3 comprises 16 residues. The read is trimmed to its CDR3 DNA, 48 bases read in frame from base 1. V loses 1 base of germline sequence and J loses 2 bases, and the interval between the two ends is 15 bases. CDR1 MGHRA and CDR2 YSYEKL are derived from the germline V gene.

Recombination linked TRBV4-1 to TRBJ2-7, with a tentative D call of TRBD1 or TRBD2, each matching 5 bases. Sequencing used blood. This receptor was taken from an older man in good health. The CDR3 protein is CASSQGAGDGTYEQYF. The sequenced DNA: TGCGCCAGCAGCCAAGGGGCCGGGGACGGCACCTACGAGCAGTACTTC.